These T cell receptor beta chains were read from a single sample in a study of tumor-infiltrating lymphocytes in primary liver carcinoma. TCRdb reprocessed the multiplex PCR reads via MiXCR and lists one record per CDR3 protein. The sample carries around 47,000 distinct CDR3 sequences, 73% recorded once. The sample comprised liver tumor tissue from sampling region 2. The receptors here all came from a middle-aged man with primary liver carcinoma and hepatitis B virus infection. The CDR3 runs from the conserved cysteine through the conserved F or W. The order of the fields is D gene, J gene, V gene, clone size, CDR3 DNA, CDR3 protein. A D gene is named only where the DNA matches it firmly. Not all rows give a size; the values are once, few, many and, for expanded clones, a class.

>.|TRBJ2-6|TRBV28|.
TGTGCCAGCAGCAGGGGTGAGACCGTCCTCGCTGGGGCCAACGTCCCGATTTTC
CASSRGETVLAGANVPIF
>TRBD2|TRBJ2-7|TRBV28|many
TGTACCAGCAGTTCCCCCGCGGGGGGGACGACCTACGAGCAGTACTTC
CTSSSPAGGTTYEQYF
>.|TRBJ2-2|TRBV6-1|.
TGTGCCAGCGGTGAAATAACGGGAGTAAGCACCGGGGAGCTGTTTTTT
CASGEITGVSTGELFF
>TRBD2|TRBJ2-7|TRBV6-1|many
TGTGCCAGCAGTGAGGGGACTAGCGGTCTCTACGAGCAGTACTTC
CASSEGTSGLYEQYF
>TRBD1|TRBJ2-5|TRBV20-1|.
TGCAGTGTTAGCCCCAGGGGGCGGCAAGAGACCCAGTACTTC
CSVSPRGRQETQYF
>.|TRBJ2-3|TRBV13|.
TGTGCCAGCAGCTTTGGCGGATTCACAGATACCCGGTATTTT
CASSFGGFTDTRYF
>.|TRBJ2-3|TRBV14|.
TGTGCCAGCAGCCAGGTGGTGAGTATAGATACGCAGTATTTT
CASSQVVSIDTQYF
>TRBD1|TRBJ1-2|TRBV7-9|.
TGTGCCGGCAGATGGGACAGGGGGTTTTATGGCTACACTTTC
CAGRWDRGFYGYTF
>.|TRBJ2-3|TRBV11-2|.
TGTGCCAGCAGCATAGATCCAGGGGAGGCTAGCACAGATACGCAGTATTTT
CASSIDPGEASTDTQYF
>.|TRBJ2-1|TRBV12-3/TRBV12-4|once
TGTGCCACCAGGCAGGGGTGGGCGGGAGTTTCTAATGAGCAGTTCTTC
CATRQGWAGVSNEQFF
>TRBD2|TRBJ2-3|TRBV7-9|once
TGTACCTGCAGCTTACTAGCGGGAGGGACCACAGATACGCAGTATTTT
CTCSLLAGGTTDTQYF
>.|TRBJ2-5|TRBV12-3/TRBV12-4|.
TGTGCCAGCAGTTCAAGCAGCGGTCAGGAGGGAGAGACCCAGTACTTC
CASSSSSGQEGETQYF
>.|TRBJ1-2|TRBV14|.
TGTGCCAGCAGCCATGATTTGGAGGATGGCTACACCTTC
CASSHDLEDGYTF
>.|TRBJ2-7|TRBV11-2|.
TGTGCCAGCAACTCTAACAGGAACTCCTATGAGCAGTATTTC
CASNSNRNSYEQYF
>.|TRBJ2-7|TRBV11-2|.
TGTGCCAGCAGCTCTAACGGGAACCCCCACGAGCAGTACTTC
CASSSNGNPHEQYF